The clone carrying this T cell receptor (beta chain) has just a few counts. Recruitment covered about 25 US areas and drew participants whose ages spanned roughly 18 to 95 years. Exposed enrollees encountered a COVID-19 case at some point within 2 weeks before study entry. The record originates from a study of blood T cell repertoires in COVID-19. Authors' methods: For nucleated cells, counts were estimated from reference gene primer amplification. Data came from immunoSEQ multiplex PCR; TCRdb stores just in-frame clones and leaves some out. Clone size and the V and J calls come from that table; the DNA yielded D and trimming. The sample lists around 140,000 clones, roughly nine tenths occurring once. Germline-derived CDR1 and CDR2 are MNHEY and SVGAGI. The CDR3 totals 15 residues. Losses at the gene ends were 5 bases for V and 4 bases for J; bases not matched to a gene: 5.

The sequenced sample was PBMCs or T cells enriched from blood (not recorded which). This receptor was identified in a woman aged 40 to 55 who had been exposed to COVID-19. The chain is built from TRBV6-5 and TRBJ2-7, with 13 bases aligning to TRBD2. The CDR3 bases are TGTGCCAGCAGTCCAACTAGCGGGAGGGCTTACGAGCAGTACTTC. Translation: CASSPTSGRAYEQYF.